The rows below give T cell receptor beta chains drawn from one sample of a study of T-cell memory formation after mild COVID-19. TCRdb reprocessed the 5' RACE reads via MiXCR and lists one record per CDR3 protein. The sample carries tens of thousands of distinct CDR3 sequences, about an eighth recorded once. The sequenced sample was PBMCs or a T cell subset sorted from them (not recorded which). All receptors come from an adult woman who had mild COVID-19 (a few samples of this study predate the infection). Cell type and time point are not known. The CDR3 runs from the conserved cysteine through the conserved F or W. Fields, in order: CDR3 protein, CDR3 DNA, clone size, V gene, D gene, J gene. D genes are given only for firm matches. The size of a clone is reported for some rows only, either as once, few or many, or as a class for expanded clones.

CSVETRRAFF,TGCAGCGTTGAGACGAGGAGAGCTTTCTTT,.,TRBV29-1,.,TRBJ1-1
CASRGMRSGANVLTF,TGTGCCAGCAGGGGAATGCGCTCTGGGGCCAACGTCCTGACTTTC,once,TRBV6-5,.,TRBJ2-6
CASTPGDSSYNEQFF,TGTGCCAGCACCCCGGGCGATAGCTCCTACAATGAGCAGTTCTTC,many,TRBV13,.,TRBJ2-1
CSAPRGTYNEQFF,TGCAGTGCCCCCCGGGGGACCTACAATGAGCAGTTCTTC,many,TRBV20-1,.,TRBJ2-1
CASSIAGQNTEAFF,TGTGCCAGTAGTATAGCGGGACAGAACACTGAAGCTTTCTTT,.,TRBV19,.,TRBJ1-1
CASSQDRGGSYNEQFF,TGCGCCAGCAGCCAAGATCGGGGGGGATCCTACAATGAGCAGTTCTTC,many,TRBV4-3,TRBD2,TRBJ2-1
CASSLVAGASYEQYF,TGTGCCAGCAGCTTAGTCGCAGGGGCCTCCTACGAGCAGTACTTC,.,TRBV7-2,.,TRBJ2-7
CASSLGVRELGPDEQYF,TGTGCCAGCAGCTTAGGGGTCCGGGAATTGGGTCCGGACGAGCAGTACTTC,many,TRBV7-9,.,TRBJ2-7
CASSLAASGYNELFF,TGTGCCAGCAGCTTAGCTGCCTCGGGTTACAATGAGCTGTTCTTC,.,TRBV7-8,.,TRBJ2-1
CSALDRYRPYNEQFF,TGCAGTGCCCTAGACCGCTATCGACCCTACAATGAGCAGTTCTTC,.,TRBV20-1,.,TRBJ2-1
CASSLGVGESDEQFF,TGCGCCAGCAGCTTGGGAGTGGGGGAGAGCGATGAGCAGTTCTTC,few,TRBV5-1,.,TRBJ2-1
CASIAVEPGTNTEAFF,TGTGCCAGCATCGCGGTCGAGCCAGGGACGAACACTGAAGCTTTCTTT,.,TRBV7-9,.,TRBJ1-1
CASSADLRGNEQYF,TGCGCCAGCAGCGCTGACCTTAGGGGGAACGAGCAGTACTTC,many,TRBV5-1,.,TRBJ2-7
CASSYEDFDTQYF,TGTGCCAGCAGTTACGAGGATTTTGATACGCAGTATTTT,few,TRBV6-2/TRBV6-3,.,TRBJ2-3
CATSGTGISGANVLTF,TGTGCCACCAGTGGGACAGGGATCTCTGGGGCCAACGTCCTGACTTTC,few,TRBV24-1,TRBD1,TRBJ2-6
CATRPGSNQPQHF,TGTGCCACCAGGCCCGGTAGTAATCAGCCCCAGCATTTT,few,TRBV15,.,TRBJ1-5
CSARDFHSESTDTQYF,TGCAGTGCTAGAGATTTCCACAGCGAATCCACAGATACGCAGTATTTT,few,TRBV20-1,.,TRBJ2-3
CSAREGQGIFTEQFF,TGCAGTGCTAGAGAAGGACAGGGAATTTTCACTGAGCAGTTCTTC,.,TRBV20-1,TRBD1,TRBJ2-1
CASSTDLAGVYNEQFF,TGCGCCAGCAGCACCGATCTAGCGGGGGTCTACAATGAGCAGTTCTTC,few,TRBV5-1,TRBD2,TRBJ2-1
CAIADPGGSETQYF,TGTGCCATCGCAGACCCTGGGGGGTCGGAGACCCAGTACTTC,.,TRBV10-3,.,TRBJ2-5
CSVEERRQGTLSGNTIYF,TGCAGCGTTGAAGAGAGACGACAGGGGACCCTCTCTGGAAACACCATATATTTT,few,TRBV29-1,TRBD1,TRBJ1-3
CASSPYPGTSGVGGPHF,TGTGCCAGCAGTCCCTATCCTGGGACTAGCGGGGTTGGAGGGCCACACTTC,.,TRBV27,TRBD2,TRBJ2-7